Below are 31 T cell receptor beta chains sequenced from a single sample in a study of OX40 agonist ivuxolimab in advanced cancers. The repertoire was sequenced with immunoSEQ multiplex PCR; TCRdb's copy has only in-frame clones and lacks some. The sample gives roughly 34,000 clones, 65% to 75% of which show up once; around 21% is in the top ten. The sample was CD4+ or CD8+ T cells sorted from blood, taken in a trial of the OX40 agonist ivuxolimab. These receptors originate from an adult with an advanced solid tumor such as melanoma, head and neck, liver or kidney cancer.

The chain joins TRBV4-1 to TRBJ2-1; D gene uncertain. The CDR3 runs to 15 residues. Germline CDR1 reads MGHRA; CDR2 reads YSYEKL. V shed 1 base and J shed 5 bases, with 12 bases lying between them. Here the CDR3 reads CASSQGGRVDNEQFF. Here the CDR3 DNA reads TGCGCCAGCAGCCAAGGGGGAAGGGTGGACAATGAGCAGTTCTTC.

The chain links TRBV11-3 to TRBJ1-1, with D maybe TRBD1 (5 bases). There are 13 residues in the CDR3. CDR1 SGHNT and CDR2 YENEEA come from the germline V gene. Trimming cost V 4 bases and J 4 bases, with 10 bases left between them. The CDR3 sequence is CASSYRGGTEAFF. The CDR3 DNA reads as TGTGCCAGCAGCTACCGGGGGGGCACTGAAGCTTTCTTT. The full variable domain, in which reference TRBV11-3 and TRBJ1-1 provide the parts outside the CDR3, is EAGVVQSPRYKIIEKKQPVAFWCNPISGHNTLYWYLQNLGQGPELLIRYENEEAVDDSQLPKDRFSAERLKGVDSTLKIQPAELGDSAVYLCASSYRGGTEAFFGQGTRLTVV.

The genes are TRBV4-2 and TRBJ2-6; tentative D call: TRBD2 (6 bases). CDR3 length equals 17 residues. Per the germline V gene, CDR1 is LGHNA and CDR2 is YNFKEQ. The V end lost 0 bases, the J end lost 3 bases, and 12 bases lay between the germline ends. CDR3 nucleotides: TGTGCCAGCAGCCAAGAGGCCGGGGGTGGTGGGGCCAACGTCCTGACTTTC. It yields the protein CASSQEAGGGGANVLTF.

In DNA, the CDR3 is TGCGCCAGCAGCTTTGGCCACGCTGCGGGCAACACTGAAGCTTTCTTT. This encodes CASSFGHAAGNTEAFF. The chain is built from TRBV5-1 and TRBJ1-1; D unclear. Germline CDR1 reads SGHRS; CDR2 reads YFSETQ. V was clipped by 2 bases and J by 2 bases, with 16 bases between them. The CDR3 length is 16 residues.

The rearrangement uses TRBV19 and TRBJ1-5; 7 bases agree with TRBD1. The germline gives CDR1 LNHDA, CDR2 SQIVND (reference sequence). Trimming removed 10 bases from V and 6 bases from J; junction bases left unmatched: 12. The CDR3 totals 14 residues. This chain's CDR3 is CATTPGTVFQPQHF. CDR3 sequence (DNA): TGTGCCACCACCCCCGGGACAGTATTTCAGCCCCAGCATTTT.

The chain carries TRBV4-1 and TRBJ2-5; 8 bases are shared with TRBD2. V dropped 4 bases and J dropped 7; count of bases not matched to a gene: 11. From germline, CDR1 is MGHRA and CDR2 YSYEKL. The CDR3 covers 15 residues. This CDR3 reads CASSRADGAGGTQYF. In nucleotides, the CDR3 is TGCGCCAGCAGCCGGGCTGACGGCGCGGGAGGGACCCAGTACTTC.

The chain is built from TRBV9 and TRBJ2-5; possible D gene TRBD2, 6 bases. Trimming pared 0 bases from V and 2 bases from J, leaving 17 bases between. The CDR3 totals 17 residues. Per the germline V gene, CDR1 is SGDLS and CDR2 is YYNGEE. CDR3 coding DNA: TGTGCCAGCAGCGTAGCGGGACTGACGAAACTACAAGAGACCCAGTACTTC. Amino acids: CASSVAGLTKLQETQYF.

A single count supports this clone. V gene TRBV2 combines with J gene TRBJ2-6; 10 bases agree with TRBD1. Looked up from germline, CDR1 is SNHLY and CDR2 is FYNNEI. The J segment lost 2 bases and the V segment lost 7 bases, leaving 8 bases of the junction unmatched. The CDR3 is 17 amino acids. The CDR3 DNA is TGTGCCAGCATCCGGACAGGGGGATTGGCTGGGGCCAACGTCCTGACTTTC. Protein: CASIRTGGLAGANVLTF.

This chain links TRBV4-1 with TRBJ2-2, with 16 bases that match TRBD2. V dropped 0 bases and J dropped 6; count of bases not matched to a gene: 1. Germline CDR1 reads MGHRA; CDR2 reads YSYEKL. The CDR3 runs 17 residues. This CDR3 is CASSQEGTSGGAGELFF. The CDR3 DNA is TGCGCCAGCAGCCAAGAAGGGACTAGCGGGGGGGCCGGGGAGCTGTTTTTT.

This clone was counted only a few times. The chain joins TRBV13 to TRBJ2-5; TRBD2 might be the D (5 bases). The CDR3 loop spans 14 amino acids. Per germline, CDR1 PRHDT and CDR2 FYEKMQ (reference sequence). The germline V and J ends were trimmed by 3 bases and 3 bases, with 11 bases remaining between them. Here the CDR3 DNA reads TGTGCCAGCAGCTTTATGGGAGTGGAAGAGACCCAGTACTTC. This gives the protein CASSFMGVEETQYF.

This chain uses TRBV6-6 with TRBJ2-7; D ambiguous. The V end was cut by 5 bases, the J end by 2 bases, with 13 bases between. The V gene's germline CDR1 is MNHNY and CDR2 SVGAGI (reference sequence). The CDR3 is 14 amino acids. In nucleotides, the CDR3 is TGTGCCAGCAGTCCCCCCGGGCCTCCCTACGAGCAGTACGTC. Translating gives CASSPPGPPYEQYV.

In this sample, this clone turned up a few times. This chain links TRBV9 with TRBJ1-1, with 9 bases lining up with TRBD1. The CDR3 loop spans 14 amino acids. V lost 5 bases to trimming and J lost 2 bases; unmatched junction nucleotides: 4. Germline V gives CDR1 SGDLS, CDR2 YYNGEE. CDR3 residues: CASRGDRDNTEAFF. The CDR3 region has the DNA TGTGCCAGCAGGGGGGACAGGGATAACACTGAAGCTTTCTTT.

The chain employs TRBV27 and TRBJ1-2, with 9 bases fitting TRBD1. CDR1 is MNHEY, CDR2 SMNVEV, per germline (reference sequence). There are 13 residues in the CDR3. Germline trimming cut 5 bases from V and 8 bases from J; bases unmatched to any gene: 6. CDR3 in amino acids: CASSPGQGSGYTF. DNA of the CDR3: TGTGCCAGCAGTCCCGGACAGGGGAGCGGCTACACCTTC.

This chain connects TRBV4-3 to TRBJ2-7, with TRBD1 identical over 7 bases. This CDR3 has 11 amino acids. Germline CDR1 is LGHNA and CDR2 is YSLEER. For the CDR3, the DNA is TGCGTCGCCAAGGGGGCGGTGGAGCAGTACGTC. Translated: CVAKGAVEQYV.

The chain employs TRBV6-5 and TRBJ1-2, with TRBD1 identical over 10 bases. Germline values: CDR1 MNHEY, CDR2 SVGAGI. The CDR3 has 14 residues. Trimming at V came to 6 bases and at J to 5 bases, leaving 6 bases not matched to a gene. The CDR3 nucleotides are TGTGCCAGCAGGGGACAGGGGTTCCCTTATGGCTACACCTTC. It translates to CASRGQGFPYGYTF.

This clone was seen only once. The CDR3 DNA follows: TGTGCCAGCAGTCTCTTCGAGCAGTACTTC. Translating gives CASSLFEQYF. The J gene is TRBJ2-7, the V gene TRBV6-5; D is undetermined. CDR1 is MNHEY and CDR2 is SVGAGI in the germline V gene. CDR3 length: 10 amino acids. V lost 5 bases and J lost 6, with 5 bases in between.

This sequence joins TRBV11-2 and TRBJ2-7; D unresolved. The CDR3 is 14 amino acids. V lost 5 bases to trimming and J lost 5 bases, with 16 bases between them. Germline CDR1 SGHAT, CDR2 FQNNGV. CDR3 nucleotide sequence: TGTGCCAGCAGCGACCGGATCCGTTCCCACGAGCAGTACTTC. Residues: CASSDRIRSHEQYF.

The CDR3 DNA sequence: TGTGCCAGCAGTTTAGACCTGGGGTATGGCTACACCTTC. It is translated as CASSLDLGYGYTF. This chain links TRBV28 with TRBJ1-2; no reliable D call. CDR3 length equals 13 residues. Germline values: CDR1 MDHEN, CDR2 SYDVKM. The V end lost 2 bases, the J end lost 5 bases, and 9 bases lay between the germline ends.

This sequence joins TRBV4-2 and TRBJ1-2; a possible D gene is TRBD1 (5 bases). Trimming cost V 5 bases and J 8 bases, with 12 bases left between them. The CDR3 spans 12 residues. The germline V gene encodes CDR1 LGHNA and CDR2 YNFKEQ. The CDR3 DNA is TGTGCCAGCAGCTTGGTCCGGGGCGGCTACACCTTC. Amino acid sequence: CASSLVRGGYTF.

This CDR3 reads CASSRTTGETEAFF. The CDR3, as DNA: TGTGCCAGCTCCAGAACTACAGGGGAGACTGAAGCTTTCTTT. The chain combines TRBV18 with TRBJ1-1; 7 bases are a match to TRBD1. V was clipped by 6 bases and J by 5 bases; unmatched bases: 9. The CDR3 length is 14 residues. CDR1 and CDR2 from the germline V gene are KGHSH and LQKENI.

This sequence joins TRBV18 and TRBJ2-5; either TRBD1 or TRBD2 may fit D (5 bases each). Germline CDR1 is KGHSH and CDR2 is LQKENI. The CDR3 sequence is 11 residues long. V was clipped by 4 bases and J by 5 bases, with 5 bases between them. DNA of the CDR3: TGTGCCAGCTCACGGGGGGAGACCCAGTACTTC. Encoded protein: CASSRGETQYF.

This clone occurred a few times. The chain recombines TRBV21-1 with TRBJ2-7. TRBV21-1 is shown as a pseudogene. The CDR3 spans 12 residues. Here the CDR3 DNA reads TGTGCCAGCAGCCCTGACCGCTACGAGCAGTACGTC. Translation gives CASSPDRYEQYV.

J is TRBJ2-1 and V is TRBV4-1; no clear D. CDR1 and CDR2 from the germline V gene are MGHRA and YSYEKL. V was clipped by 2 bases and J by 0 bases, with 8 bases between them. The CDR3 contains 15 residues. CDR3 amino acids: CASSQILSSYNEQFF. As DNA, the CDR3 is TGCGCCAGCAGCCAAATACTTAGCTCCTACAATGAGCAGTTCTTC.

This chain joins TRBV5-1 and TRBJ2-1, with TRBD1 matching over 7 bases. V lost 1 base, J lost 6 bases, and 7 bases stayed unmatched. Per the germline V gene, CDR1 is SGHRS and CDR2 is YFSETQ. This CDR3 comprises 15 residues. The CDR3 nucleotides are TGCGCCAGCAGCTTGAGGCCTGGGACAGTCAATGAGCAGTTCTTC. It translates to CASSLRPGTVNEQFF.

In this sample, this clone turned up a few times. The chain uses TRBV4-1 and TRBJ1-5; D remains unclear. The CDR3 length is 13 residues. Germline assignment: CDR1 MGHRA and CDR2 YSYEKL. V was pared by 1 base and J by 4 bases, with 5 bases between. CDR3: CASSQVQNQPQHF. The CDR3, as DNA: TGCGCCAGCAGCCAAGTACAGAATCAGCCCCAGCATTTT.

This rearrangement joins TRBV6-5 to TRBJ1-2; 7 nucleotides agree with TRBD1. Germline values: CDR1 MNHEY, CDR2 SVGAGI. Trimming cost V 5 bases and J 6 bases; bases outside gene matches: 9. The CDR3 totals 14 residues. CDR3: CASSNRQGQDGYTF. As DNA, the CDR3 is TGTGCCAGCAGTAACCGACAGGGCCAAGATGGCTACACCTTC.

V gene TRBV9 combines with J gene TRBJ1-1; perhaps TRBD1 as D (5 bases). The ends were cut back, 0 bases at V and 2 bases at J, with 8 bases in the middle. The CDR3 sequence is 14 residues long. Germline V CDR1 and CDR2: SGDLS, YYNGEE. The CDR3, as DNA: TGTGCCAGCAGCGTAGAGACAGCCAACACTGAAGCTTTCTTT. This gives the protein CASSVETANTEAFF.

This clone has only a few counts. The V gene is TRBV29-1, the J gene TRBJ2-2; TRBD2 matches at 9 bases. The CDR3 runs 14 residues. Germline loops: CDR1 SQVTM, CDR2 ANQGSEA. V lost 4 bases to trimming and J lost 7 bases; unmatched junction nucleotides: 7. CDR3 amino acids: CSVGTSVSGGELFF. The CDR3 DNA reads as TGCAGCGTTGGGACTAGCGTGTCAGGCGGGGAGCTGTTTTTT.

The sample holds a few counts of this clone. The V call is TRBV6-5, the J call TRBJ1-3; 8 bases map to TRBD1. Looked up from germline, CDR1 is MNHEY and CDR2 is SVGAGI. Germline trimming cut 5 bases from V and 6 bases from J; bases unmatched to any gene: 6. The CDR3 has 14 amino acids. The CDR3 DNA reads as TGTGCCAGCAGTCAACAGGGGGAATCAAACACCATATATTTT. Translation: CASSQQGESNTIYF.

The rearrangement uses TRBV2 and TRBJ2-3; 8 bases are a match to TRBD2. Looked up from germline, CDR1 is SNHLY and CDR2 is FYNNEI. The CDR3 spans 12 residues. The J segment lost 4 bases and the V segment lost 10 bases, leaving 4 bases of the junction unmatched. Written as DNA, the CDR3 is TGTGCCAAGACTAGCGTTCCAGATACGCAGTATTTT. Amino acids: CAKTSVPDTQYF.

For the CDR3, the DNA is TGCGCCAGCAGCCAAGGTGACAGGGGAGCTTTCTTT. Protein sequence: CASSQGDRGAFF. V is TRBV4-1 and J is TRBJ1-1; 8 bases map to TRBD1. This CDR3 spans 12 amino acids. Germline CDR1 and CDR2: MGHRA and YSYEKL. The V gene end was trimmed by 1 base and the J gene end by 10 bases; junction bases not matched to a gene: 2.